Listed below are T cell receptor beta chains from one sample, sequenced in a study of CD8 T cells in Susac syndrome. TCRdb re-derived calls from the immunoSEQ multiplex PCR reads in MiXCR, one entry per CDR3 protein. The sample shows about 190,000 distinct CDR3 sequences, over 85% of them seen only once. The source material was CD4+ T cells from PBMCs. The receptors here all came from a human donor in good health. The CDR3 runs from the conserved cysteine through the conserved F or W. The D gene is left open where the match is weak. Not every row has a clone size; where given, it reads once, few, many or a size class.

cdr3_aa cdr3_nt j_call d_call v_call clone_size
CSARTQGRGYTF TGCAGTGCCCGAACCCAGGGCCGCGGCTACACCTTC TRBJ1-2 - TRBV20-1 -
CASSTGTGDSPLHF TGTGCCAGCAGTACCGGGACAGGGGATTCACCCCTCCACTTT TRBJ1-6 TRBD1 TRBV28 -
CASSQEGRGETQYF TGCGCCAGCAGCCAAGAGGGCAGGGGAGAGACCCAGTACTTC TRBJ2-5 - TRBV4-3 -
CASSRGGRGKTEAFF TGTGCCAGCAGTCGGGGGGGCAGGGGGAAAACTGAAGCTTTCTTT TRBJ1-1 TRBD1 TRBV27 -
CASSLDRTGNTIYF TGTGCCAGCAGCTTGGACAGGACTGGAAACACCATATATTTT TRBJ1-3 TRBD1 TRBV11-1 -
CASSLGHTDHEQYF TGCGCCAGCAGCTTGGGCCACACGGACCACGAGCAGTACTTC TRBJ2-7 - TRBV5-1 -
CASSRLAGGADTQYF TGTGCCAGCAGCAGACTAGCGGGGGGGGCAGATACGCAGTATTTT TRBJ2-3 TRBD2 TRBV7-9 -
CASSLAAGNNQPQHF TGTGCCAGCAGTTTAGCTGCAGGGAACAATCAGCCCCAGCATTTT TRBJ1-5 - TRBV12-3/TRBV12-4 -
CASSFARTRRHEQYF TGTGCCAGCAGCTTCGCCCGGACTAGGAGGCACGAGCAGTACTTC TRBJ2-7 TRBD2 TRBV7-2 -
CASSFTSGGNEQFF TGTGCCAGCAGTTTCACTAGCGGGGGGAATGAGCAGTTCTTC TRBJ2-1 TRBD2 TRBV28 -
CAIRTQTSGANVLTF TGTGCCATCAGGACCCAAACTTCTGGGGCCAACGTCCTGACTTTC TRBJ2-6 - TRBV10-3 -
CASSQEGTTWRNTIYF TGTGCCAGCAGCCAAGAAGGCACAACCTGGAGAAACACCATATATTTT TRBJ1-3 - TRBV14 -
CASSVATTGTYGYTF TGTGCCAGCAGCGTAGCTACTACAGGCACCTATGGCTACACCTTC TRBJ1-2 - TRBV9 -
CASSAPGQVFGNTIYF TGTGCCAGCAGCGCTCCGGGACAGGTTTTCGGAAACACCATATATTTT TRBJ1-3 TRBD1 TRBV7-2 -
CASSADGKVGPQHF TGTGCCAGCAGTGCCGACGGTAAGGTCGGCCCCCAGCATTTT TRBJ1-5 - TRBV25-1 -
CASTTVGGAVF TGTGCCAGCACCACCGTCGGGGGGGCGGTCTTC TRBJ2-1 TRBD2 TRBV6-2/TRBV6-3 -
CSASIGTGDSPLHF TGCAGTGCTAGCATCGGGACAGGGGATTCACCCCTCCACTTT TRBJ1-6 TRBD1 TRBV20-1 -
CASSPPAGAYEQYF TGTGCCAGCAGTCCCCCGGCAGGTGCCTACGAGCAGTACTTC TRBJ2-7 - TRBV12-3/TRBV12-4 -
CASSSRLQAKNIQYF TGTGCCAGCAGTTCCCGACTGCAAGCCAAAAACATTCAGTACTTC TRBJ2-4 - TRBV28 -
CASRADTRLIPTNVLTF TGTGCCAGCAGGGCGGACACCCGGTTAATCCCCACCAACGTCCTGACTTTC TRBJ2-6 - TRBV2 -
CASSFTGSNQPQHF TGTGCCAGCAGCTTCACAGGGAGCAATCAGCCCCAGCATTTT TRBJ1-5 - TRBV7-2 -
CASSLETGGGSRSEAFF TGTGCCAGCAGTTTAGAGACAGGGGGAGGATCGAGGTCTGAAGCTTTCTTT TRBJ1-1 TRBD1 TRBV12-3/TRBV12-4 -
CASSPQGAGSDYGYTF TGTGCCAGCAGCCCCCAAGGGGCTGGATCTGACTATGGCTACACCTTC TRBJ1-2 - TRBV6-2/TRBV6-3 -
CASSITRQGHEQYF TGTGCCAGTAGTATAACAAGACAGGGCCACGAGCAGTACTTC TRBJ2-7 TRBD1 TRBV19 -
CSAAGLDTQYF TGCAGTGCTGCAGGGTTAGATACGCAGTATTTT TRBJ2-3 - TRBV20-1 -
CASSYPIGQGRTEAFF TGTGCCAGCAGTTACCCGATCGGACAGGGGAGGACTGAAGCTTTCTTT TRBJ1-1 TRBD1 TRBV28 -
CASSLSPRNTEAFF TGTGCCAGCAGCCTGAGCCCCCGGAACACTGAAGCTTTCTTT TRBJ1-1 - TRBV7-3 -
CASTRATNEQFF TGTGCCAGCACCAGGGCCACTAATGAGCAGTTCTTC TRBJ2-1 - TRBV7-2 -
CASITRGGLAFF TGTGCCAGCATCACTCGAGGGGGTTTGGCTTTCTTT TRBJ1-1 - TRBV28 -
CASSGRDSANYGYTF TGTGCCAGTAGTGGACGGGACAGTGCTAACTATGGCTACACCTTC TRBJ1-2 TRBD1 TRBV19 -
CASSYSPARRYEQYF TGTGCCAGCAGTTACTCTCCGGCACGGAGATACGAGCAGTACTTC TRBJ2-7 - TRBV6-5 -
CASSQDRASRETQYF TGTGCCAGCAGCCAAGATCGGGCTAGCAGGGAGACCCAGTACTTC TRBJ2-5 - TRBV14 -
CASSPRLGGGDEQFF TGTGCCAGCAGCCCTCGCCTAGGTGGGGGGGATGAGCAGTTCTTC TRBJ2-1 TRBD2 TRBV3-1 once
CASSTQRENYNEQFF TGCGCCAGCAGCACCCAGCGGGAGAACTACAATGAGCAGTTCTTC TRBJ2-1 TRBD2 TRBV5-1 -
CASSPVSGVTGQPQHF TGTGCCAGCAGCCCCGTATCTGGGGTGACGGGTCAGCCCCAGCATTTT TRBJ1-5 - TRBV12-3/TRBV12-4 -
CASRLLGSWNTEAFF TGTGCCAGCAGGCTTCTGGGGTCGTGGAACACTGAAGCTTTCTTT TRBJ1-1 - TRBV28 -
CASSPTGHNYGYTF TGTGCCAGCAGCCCGACCGGACATAACTATGGCTACACCTTC TRBJ1-2 - TRBV7-9 once
CASSGGQGYYEQYF TGCGCCAGCAGCGGGGGACAGGGGTACTACGAGCAGTACTTC TRBJ2-7 TRBD1 TRBV5-1 few
CASSLEDSRNEQFF TGTGCCAGCAGCTTAGAAGACTCCCGCAATGAGCAGTTCTTC TRBJ2-1 - TRBV7-2 -
CASSLVHGRRGETQYF TGTGCCAGCAGCTTAGTACACGGCAGGCGGGGAGAGACCCAGTACTTC TRBJ2-5 - TRBV7-9 -
CASSQVSLAGATFEPSYEQYF TGTGCCAGCAGCCAAGTCTCTTTGGCAGGGGCCACTTTCGAACCCTCCTACGAGCAGTACTTC TRBJ2-7 - TRBV4-2 -
CAWSVDLVLDEQFF TGTGCCTGGAGTGTTGATCTAGTACTGGATGAGCAGTTCTTC TRBJ2-1 - TRBV30 -
CASSHQPGNQPQHF TGTGCCAGCAGCCACCAACCGGGCAATCAGCCCCAGCATTTT TRBJ1-5 - TRBV3-1 -
CATSDPTGRTDTQYF TGTGCCACCAGTGATCCGACGGGGCGCACAGATACGCAGTATTTT TRBJ2-3 - TRBV24-1 -
CAIRDRVLNTEAFF TGTGCCATCAGAGACAGGGTATTGAACACTGAAGCTTTCTTT TRBJ1-1 TRBD1 TRBV10-3 -
CSASGRSYNEQFF TGCAGTGCTAGTGGCAGGTCCTACAATGAGCAGTTCTTC TRBJ2-1 - TRBV20-1 -
CSAKVRGPDTQYF TGCAGTGCTAAGGTCAGGGGCCCAGATACGCAGTATTTT TRBJ2-3 - TRBV20-1 -
CASSPGRSTIYF TGTGCCAGCAGCCCCGGCCGGTCCACCATATATTTT TRBJ1-3 - TRBV7-9 -
CATSDLGLWEFF TGTGCCACCAGTGATTTAGGGTTGTGGGAGTTCTTC TRBJ2-1 - TRBV24-1 few
CASSYWLAGGNNEQFF TGTGCCAGCAGTTACTGGTTAGCGGGGGGGAACAATGAGCAGTTCTTC TRBJ2-1 TRBD2 TRBV6-5 once
CAGEIRPNYGYTF TGTGCCGGGGAGATTCGGCCAAACTATGGCTACACCTTC TRBJ1-2 - TRBV6-6 -
CASSLVQVWAQFF TGTGCCAGCAGCTTAGTACAGGTATGGGCGCAGTTCTTC TRBJ2-1 - TRBV11-2 -
CASSQSSGQETQYF TGTGCCAGCAGCCAGTCTAGCGGTCAAGAGACCCAGTACTTC TRBJ2-5 TRBD2 TRBV7-2 -
CSVDPGLAGGTLTGELFF TGCAGCGTTGACCCAGGACTAGCGGGGGGGACTCTAACCGGGGAGCTGTTTTTT TRBJ2-2 TRBD2 TRBV29-1 -
CASSPWGNQPQHF TGTGCCAGCAGTCCATGGGGCAATCAGCCCCAGCATTTT TRBJ1-5 - TRBV6-6 few